The sequence of this T cell receptor beta chain was determined in a study of blood T cells in healthy people across ages. The people who gave samples were healthy Caucasians from Russia, aged roughly 6 to 90. This clonotype was picked up a small number of times. Its antigen is unknown. Study-wide results and limits: Among long-lived donors, naive CD4+ cells were more numerous and diversity higher than in aged donors.

The CDR3 has 14 amino acids. Trimming took off 4 bases at V and 0 bases at J, with 9 bases between the two ends. Germline lookup yields CDR1 MGHDK and CDR2 SYGVNS. It was with a sample-barcoded 5' primer and a J-beta primer mix that a second PCR of roughly 7 to 12 cycles was run. Each single sample gave us at least 2.5 million CDR3-containing paired-end reads. TCRdb analysed the 5' RACE reads with MiXCR anew, one entry per CDR3 protein. The sample records 1.5 million to 2 million distinct CDR3 sequences, roughly two fifths being singletons. Sequenced input: blood. The sequence was collected from a human donor in good health. This chain connects TRBV25-1 to TRBJ1-2; the D gene is possibly TRBD1 (5 bases). CDR3 loop: CASSARGANYGYTF. The CDR3 DNA reads as TGTGCCAGCAGTGCCCGAGGGGCTAACTATGGCTACACCTTC.